One and the same sample provided the 30 T cell receptor beta chains below, sequenced in a study of blood T cell repertoires in COVID-19. Here immunoSEQ multiplex PCR was the method, and the copy in TCRdb shows in-frame clones only, minus some. The sample records a few hundred thousand clones, just over 85% being singletons. The sequenced material came from PBMCs or T cells enriched from blood (not recorded which). Source of these receptors: a man aged 25 to 40 who had recovered from COVID-19.

This clone was seen a few times. CDR3 coding DNA: TGTGCCAGCAGCCGTCTAGGACAGGAAACTAACTATGGCTACACCTTC. Encoded protein: CASSRLGQETNYGYTF. The rearrangement links TRBV4-2 to TRBJ1-2; TRBD1 agrees at 7 bases. The length of the CDR3 is 16 residues. Germline-derived CDR1 and CDR2 are LGHNA and YNFKEQ. With 4 bases clipped from V and 0 bases from J, the junction kept 8 bases outside the gene matches.

This clone was counted between two and nine times. V and J are TRBV25-1 and TRBJ1-3; 7 bases line up with TRBD1. The CDR3 has 13 amino acids. V trimming: 7 bases; J trimming: 4 bases; junction bases outside the gene matches: 4. The germline V gene encodes CDR1 MGHDK and CDR2 SYGVNS. The CDR3 reads CASNPQGGNTIYF. CDR3 coding DNA: TGTGCCAGCAATCCACAGGGGGGAAACACCATATATTTT.

V is TRBV10-3 and J is TRBJ1-2; a possible D gene is TRBD1 (6 bases). Germline values: CDR1 ENHRY, CDR2 SYGVKD. The CDR3 runs to 11 residues. The V end was cut by 10 bases, the J end by 8 bases, with 14 bases between. The CDR3 DNA reads as TGTGCCACGCTACAGGGTGGCGGCTACACCTTC. Protein product: CATLQGGGYTF.

The V call is TRBV20-1, the J call TRBJ2-7; the D gene is possibly TRBD2 (6 bases). Germline lookup yields CDR1 DFQATT and CDR2 SNEGSKA (reference sequence). The germline V and J ends were trimmed by 3 bases and 2 bases, with 14 bases remaining between them. The CDR3 length is 14 residues. The CDR3 protein is CSASPGGYTYEQYF. CDR3 in DNA: TGCAGTGCTAGTCCCGGGGGATACACCTACGAGCAGTACTTC.

The V gene is TRBV10-3, the J gene TRBJ2-2, with 11 bases that match TRBD2. Germline CDR1 is ENHRY and CDR2 is SYGVKD. J was trimmed by 1 base and V by 3 bases; bases with no gene match: 7. The CDR3 has 18 amino acids. The CDR3 here is CAISDSPSGGMNTGELFF. DNA for the CDR3: TGTGCCATCAGTGACTCCCCTAGCGGGGGGATGAACACCGGGGAGCTGTTTTTT.

The chain has TRBV4-2 and TRBJ2-7, with TRBD2 identical over 12 bases. The CDR3 length is 15 residues. Trimming cost V 1 base and J 4 bases; bases outside gene matches: 2. Germline V gene data show CDR1 as LGHNA and CDR2 as YNFKEQ. CDR3: CASSQVGTSGYEQYF. DNA for the CDR3: TGTGCCAGCAGCCAAGTCGGGACTAGCGGGTACGAGCAGTACTTC.

V is TRBV7-2 and J is TRBJ1-1; D gene ambiguous. Germline CDR1 SGHTA, CDR2 FQGNSA. The CDR3 contains 12 residues. V gave up 2 bases and J gave up 6 bases, with 7 bases separating them. CDR3 amino acids: CASSLRGPEAFF. The CDR3 coding sequence is TGTGCCAGCAGCTTACGGGGTCCTGAAGCTTTCTTT.

The J gene is TRBJ1-5, the V gene TRBV28; D is uncertain. The V end lost 3 bases, the J end lost 3 bases, and 15 bases lay between the germline ends. From germline, CDR1 is MDHEN and CDR2 SYDVKM. The CDR3 has 16 residues. CDR3 sequence reads: CASSFAGSGDNQPQHF. The CDR3 DNA reads TGTGCCAGCAGTTTTGCGGGTTCTGGGGACAATCAGCCCCAGCATTTT.

The chain recombines TRBV25-1 with TRBJ2-1, with D possibly matching TRBD2 (5 bases). The CDR3 sequence is 14 residues long. Germline assignment: CDR1 MGHDK and CDR2 SYGVNS. V lost 6 bases and J 8 bases, leaving 17 bases between the germline ends. The CDR3 region is CASSLADYFDEQFF. CDR3 nucleotides: TGTGCCAGCAGCCTAGCCGACTATTTCGATGAGCAGTTCTTC.

The chain recombines TRBV7-2 with TRBJ2-4; a weak D match, TRBD2 (6 bases). CDR1 and CDR2 (germline): SGHTA, FQGNSA. This CDR3 contains 14 residues. V was cut by 6 bases and J by 2 bases, with 11 bases left in between. The DNA of the CDR3 is TGTGCCAGCAGAGTGGGGGGAACCAAAAACATTCAGTACTTC. Residues: CASRVGGTKNIQYF. The whole variable domain, filled in from reference TRBV7-2 and TRBJ2-4, reads GAGVSQSPSNKVTEKGKDVELRCDPISGHTALYWYRQSLGQGLEFLIYFQGNSAPDKSGLPSDRFSAERTGGSVSTLTIQRTQQEDSAVYLCASRVGGTKNIQYFGAGTRLSVL.

This clone was counted once. The CDR3 coding sequence is TGCAGCGCGGCCTCCGGGACAACTAACTATGGCTACACCTTC. Translation gives CSAASGTTNYGYTF. The rearrangement links TRBV29-1 to TRBJ1-2; maybe TRBD1 (6 bases). The CDR3 has 14 residues. CDR1 SQVTM and CDR2 ANQGSEA come from the germline V gene. V was pared by 7 bases and J by 0 bases, with 15 bases between.

The V call is TRBV10-2, the J call TRBJ2-1; 9 bases are shared with TRBD2. Per the germline V gene, CDR1 is WSHSY and CDR2 is SAAADI. The CDR3 contains 16 residues. The J segment lost 0 bases and the V segment lost 5 bases, leaving 5 bases of the junction unmatched. The CDR3 loop is CASSSSGRSSYNEQFF. CDR3 DNA sequence: TGCGCCAGCAGTAGTAGCGGGAGAAGCTCCTACAATGAGCAGTTCTTC.

In nucleotides, the CDR3 is TGTGCCAGCAGTTTATCGGACAGGGGGCCCCAGTACTTC. Residues: CASSLSDRGPQYF. This chain connects TRBV27 to TRBJ2-5; 11 bases agree with TRBD1. CDR3 length: 13 residues. Trimming cost V 0 bases and J 9 bases; bases outside gene matches: 0. From germline, CDR1 is MNHEY and CDR2 SMNVEV (reference sequence).

This chain joins TRBV7-9 and TRBJ2-1; 15 bases agree with TRBD2. V gave up 5 bases and J gave up 8 bases; unmatched junction bases: 4. The CDR3 consists of 15 residues. Germline loops: CDR1 SEHNR, CDR2 FQNEAQ (reference sequence). CDR3 coding DNA: TGTGCCAGCAGCCGGACTAGCGGGAGGGCCTATGAGCAGTTCTTC. It is translated as CASSRTSGRAYEQFF.

The chain's CDR3 is CASSPQDRSSGANVLTF. For the CDR3, the DNA is TGTGCCAGCAGCCCCCAGGACAGGAGCTCTGGGGCCAACGTCCTGACTTTC. V and J are TRBV7-8 and TRBJ2-6; 7 bases fit TRBD1. V gave up 5 bases and J gave up 0 bases; unmatched junction bases: 7. CDR1 SGHVS and CDR2 FQNEAQ come from the germline V gene. The CDR3 sequence is 17 residues long. Drawing the rest from reference TRBV7-8 and TRBJ2-6, the complete variable domain is GAGVSQSPRYKVAKRGQDVALRCDPISGHVSLFWYQQALGQGPEFLTYFQNEAQLDKSGLPSDRFFAERPEGSVSTLKIQRTQQEDSAVYLCASSPQDRSSGANVLTFGAGSRLTVL.

The chain combines TRBV15 with TRBJ2-7; D is uncertain. V was trimmed by 7 bases and J by 2 bases, leaving 12 bases between them. The CDR3 extends over 13 amino acids. Germline CDR1 reads LNHNV; CDR2 reads YYDKDF (reference sequence). DNA of the CDR3: TGTGCCACCACTACAGTGGGCGCCTACGAGCAGTACTTC. Its translation: CATTTVGAYEQYF.

The rearrangement joins TRBV11-3 to TRBJ2-2; tentatively, D is TRBD2 (5 bases). Trimming took off 6 bases at V and 6 bases at J, with 23 bases between the two ends. This CDR3 region has 17 residues. Germline lookup yields CDR1 SGHNT and CDR2 YENEEA. CDR3 loop: CASSNGVFSRSSGELFF. The CDR3 DNA is TGTGCCAGCAGTAACGGGGTATTCTCACGGAGTTCCGGGGAGCTGTTTTTT.

The genes are TRBV24-1 and TRBJ2-1; D is unclear. This CDR3 has 17 amino acids. Between the trimmed V and J ends, which lost 0 bases and 0 bases, there was a span of 11 bases. CDR1 and CDR2 from the germline V gene are KGHDR and SFDVKD. Here the CDR3 DNA reads TGTGCCACCAGTGATTTGGGGTCGGGTGCCTCCTACAATGAGCAGTTCTTC. It is translated as CATSDLGSGASYNEQFF.

The chain recombines TRBV5-4 with TRBJ2-2; a possible D gene is TRBD2 (5 bases). The CDR3 is 14 amino acids. V was cut by 4 bases and J by 2 bases, with 9 bases left in between. From germline, CDR1 is SGHNT and CDR2 YYREEE (reference sequence). CDR3 DNA: TGTGCCAGCAGCGGGCGGGTAAACACCGGGGAGCTGTTTTTT. Translation: CASSGRVNTGELFF. The full variable domain, completed using reference TRBV5-4 and TRBJ2-2, is ETGVTQSPTHLIKTRGQQVTLRCSSQSGHNTVSWYQQALGQGPQFIFQYYREEENGRGNFPPRFSGLQFPNYSSELNVNALELDDSALYLCASSGRVNTGELFFGEGSRLTVL.

V gene TRBV28 combines with J gene TRBJ1-5; 7 bases are a match to TRBD1. The CDR3 totals 14 residues. In germline, CDR1 is MDHEN, CDR2 SYDVKM. J lost 7 bases, V lost 2 bases, and 5 bases had no gene match. The CDR3: CASSLEDRPQPQHF. The CDR3 DNA reads as TGTGCCAGCAGTTTAGAGGACAGGCCACAGCCCCAGCATTTT.

The J gene is TRBJ2-7, the V gene TRBV21-1; whether TRBD2, the table's D call, matches the DNA was not checked. TRBV21-1 is a known pseudogene. The CDR3 loop spans 16 amino acids. The CDR3 bases are TGTGCCAGCAGCAAAACCTGGTTGATTCCCGCGTACGAGCAGTACTTC. Protein: CASSKTWLIPAYEQYF.

V is TRBV2 and J is TRBJ1-5, with TRBD1 matching over 12 bases. This CDR3 comprises 19 residues. In germline, CDR1 is SNHLY, CDR2 FYNNEI. After removal of 4 bases from V and 2 bases from J, the junction contained 12 bases not matched to a gene. The CDR3 reads CASSGPMAGQGARNQPQHF. The CDR3 DNA reads as TGTGCCAGCAGTGGGCCAATGGCGGGACAGGGGGCGCGCAATCAGCCCCAGCATTTT.

There are a few counts of this clone. V gene TRBV30 combines with J gene TRBJ1-1; D perhaps matches TRBD1 (5 bases). CDR1 and CDR2 from the germline V gene are GTSNPN and SVGIG (reference sequence). This CDR3 comprises 13 residues. Between the trimmed V and J ends, which lost 6 bases and 0 bases, there was a span of 11 bases. The CDR3 sequence: CACARGMNTEAFF. The CDR3 DNA is TGTGCCTGTGCGCGGGGGATGAACACTGAAGCTTTCTTT.

V gene TRBV15 combines with J gene TRBJ1-5; D might be TRBD1 (6 bases). Trimming took off 8 bases at V and 6 bases at J, with 11 bases between the two ends. The CDR3 runs to 12 residues. Per germline, CDR1 LNHNV and CDR2 YYDKDF (reference sequence). The chain's CDR3 is CATGQGSQPQHF. CDR3 in DNA: TGTGCCACCGGGCAGGGGAGTCAGCCCCAGCATTTT.

The rearrangement uses TRBV19 and TRBJ1-1; D may be TRBD1 (5 bases). Trimming cost V 10 bases and J 0 bases, with 12 bases left between them. The CDR3 length is 13 residues. Germline values: CDR1 LNHDA, CDR2 SQIVND (reference sequence). CDR3 region: CATGPSMNTEAFF. DNA for the CDR3: TGTGCCACAGGGCCTTCCATGAACACTGAAGCTTTCTTT.

This clone was found a few times. The chain uses TRBV10-1 and TRBJ2-2; no clear D gene. The CDR3 is 15 residues long. V was pared by 2 bases and J by 0 bases, with 7 bases between. Per germline, CDR1 WNHNN and CDR2 SYGVQD (reference sequence). The CDR3 reads CASSEGLSNTGELFF. The CDR3 DNA sequence: TGCGCCAGCAGTGAGGGTCTATCGAACACCGGGGAGCTGTTTTTT.

The chain recombines TRBV5-1 with TRBJ2-3; 10 nucleotides line up with TRBD2. Unmatched junction bases numbered 3, after V lost 3 bases and J lost 2 bases. Germline CDR1 reads SGHRS; CDR2 reads YFSETQ. The CDR3 covers 15 residues. In DNA form, the CDR3 reads TGCGCCAGCAGCTGGGGGACTAGCGTCACAGATACGCAGTATTTT. Amino acids: CASSWGTSVTDTQYF.

The CDR3 is CASSQVGTGLYEQYF. DNA of the CDR3: TGTGCCAGCAGCCAAGTTGGGACAGGTCTCTACGAGCAGTACTTC. The J gene is TRBJ2-7, the V gene TRBV3-1 (or the pseudogene TRBV3-2); TRBD1 matches at 8 bases. V lost 1 base to trimming and J lost 3 bases; unmatched junction nucleotides: 5. The CDR3 runs to 15 residues. Per germline, CDR1 LGHDT and CDR2 YNNKEL (reference sequence).

The V call is TRBV2, the J call TRBJ1-6; 9 bases align to TRBD1. V lost 5 bases, J lost 8 bases, and 10 bases stayed unmatched. Germline V gene lookup returns CDR1 SNHLY and CDR2 FYNNEI. This CDR3 is built from 16 residues. CDR3 bases: TGTGCCAGCAGTTGGGGACAGGGACGTAAGCATTCACCCCTCCACTTT. Translating it yields CASSWGQGRKHSPLHF.

V usage is TRBV19 and J usage is TRBJ2-1; TRBD2 aligns across 8 bases. Germline V gives CDR1 LNHDA, CDR2 SQIVND (reference sequence). The CDR3 length is 14 residues. The trim removed 6 bases at V and 6 bases at J, leaving 7 bases unmatched. CDR3 amino acids: CASSISGNLNEQFF. DNA of the CDR3: TGTGCCAGTAGCATTAGCGGGAACCTCAATGAGCAGTTCTTC. The full variable domain, completed using reference TRBV19 and TRBJ2-1, is DGGITQSPKYLFRKEGQNVTLSCEQNLNHDAMYWYRQDPGQGLRLIYYSQIVNDFQKGDIAEGYSVSREKKESFPLTVTSAQKNPTAFYLCASSISGNLNEQFFGPGTRLTVL.